A single sample gave rise to the 5 T cell receptor beta chains below, sequenced in a study of Graves' ophthalmopathy and Graves' hyperthyroidism. From RNA, the CDR3 regions of TCR beta chains were amplified and sequenced. HTBI primers served in a first-round RT-PCR, which a second-round multiplex PCR followed. TCRdb independently ran MiXCR on the multiplex PCR reads; one entry per CDR3 protein. The sample lists more than 1,000,000 distinct CDR3 sequences, around a third occurring once. The specimen sequenced was peripheral blood or thyroid tissue (not recorded which). The source of these receptors is an adult man with Graves' hyperthyroidism.

This clonotype was seen many times. The chain has TRBV11-2 and TRBJ1-1, with D perhaps matching TRBD1 (6 bases). Trimming cost V 6 bases and J 4 bases, with 12 bases left between them. This CDR3 has 13 residues. CDR1 is SGHAT and CDR2 is FQNNGV in the germline V gene. CDR3 nucleotide sequence: TGTGCCAGCAGGGTGACAGGCGGCACTGAAGCTTTCTTT. It encodes CASRVTGGTEAFF.

In regard to this clonotype: The germline gene is not matched at one end of the junction; a read error may be the cause. The V call is TRBV5-1, the J call TRBJ1-5, with a weak D call TRBD1 (5 bases). The CDR3 extends over 14 amino acids. Germline assignment: CDR1 SGHRS and CDR2 YFSETQ. In DNA form, the CDR3 reads TGCGCCAGTAGCTTGGGAGGGACCGCTCAGCCCCAGCATTTT. Protein product: CASSLGGTAQPQHF.

The chain uses TRBV9 and TRBJ1-5; 9 nucleotides align to TRBD1. V shed 4 bases, J shed 4 bases, and the junction held 6 bases outside the gene matches. CDR1 SGDLS and CDR2 YYNGEE come from the germline V gene. This CDR3 is 15 amino acids long. This CDR3 reads CASSPSDRGNQPQHF. In DNA, the CDR3 is TGTGCCAGCAGCCCTAGCGACAGGGGGAATCAGCCCCAGCATTTT.

This chain joins TRBV2 and TRBJ2-5, with D possibly being TRBD1 (5 bases). This CDR3 contains 14 residues. The germline V and J ends were trimmed by 7 bases and 5 bases, with 17 bases remaining between them. Germline CDR1 and CDR2: SNHLY and FYNNEI. The CDR3 DNA follows: TGTGCCAGCATCCAAAGGCAGGGTGGGGAGACCCAGTACTTC. Translating it yields CASIQRQGGETQYF.

This clonotype was counted at least ten times. J is TRBJ2-2 and V is TRBV9; perhaps TRBD2 as D (6 bases). The CDR3 runs to 16 residues. Germline V CDR1 and CDR2: SGDLS, YYNGEE. The V and J ends lost 0 bases and 3 bases respectively, with 12 bases between them. Here the CDR3 reads CASSVGVGDYTGELFF. The CDR3 DNA sequence: TGTGCCAGCAGCGTAGGGGTGGGGGACTACACCGGGGAGCTGTTTTTT.